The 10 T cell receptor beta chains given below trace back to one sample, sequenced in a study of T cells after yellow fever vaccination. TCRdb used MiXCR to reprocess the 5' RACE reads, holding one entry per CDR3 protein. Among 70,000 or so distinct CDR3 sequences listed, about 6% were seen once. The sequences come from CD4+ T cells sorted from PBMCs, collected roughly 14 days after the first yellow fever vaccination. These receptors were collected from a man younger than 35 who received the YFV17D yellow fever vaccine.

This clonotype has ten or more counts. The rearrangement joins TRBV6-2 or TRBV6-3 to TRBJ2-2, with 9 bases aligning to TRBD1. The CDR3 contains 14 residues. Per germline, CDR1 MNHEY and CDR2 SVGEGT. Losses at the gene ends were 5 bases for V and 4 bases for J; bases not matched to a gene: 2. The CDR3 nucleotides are TGTGCCAGCAGTCGGACAGGGGCCACCGGGGAGCTGTTTTTT. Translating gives CASSRTGATGELFF.

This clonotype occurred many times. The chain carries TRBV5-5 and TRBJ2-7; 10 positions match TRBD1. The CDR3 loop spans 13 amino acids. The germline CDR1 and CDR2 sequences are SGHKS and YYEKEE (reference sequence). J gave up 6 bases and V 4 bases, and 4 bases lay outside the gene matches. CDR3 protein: CASSRDRGREQYF. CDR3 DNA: TGTGCCAGCAGCCGGGACAGGGGACGCGAGCAGTACTTC. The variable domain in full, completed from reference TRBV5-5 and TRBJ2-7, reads DAGVTQSPTHLIKTRGQQVTLRCSPISGHKSVSWYQQVLGQGPQFIFQYYEKEERGRGNFPDRFSARQFPNYSSELNVNALLLGDSALYLCASSRDRGREQYFGPGTRLTVT.

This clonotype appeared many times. CDR3 region: CSASTGGSGYGYTF. In DNA, the CDR3 is TGCAGCGCCTCCACCGGGGGTTCGGGCTATGGCTACACCTTC. V and J are TRBV20-1 and TRBJ1-2; a weak D match, TRBD1 (5 bases). The germline CDR1 and CDR2 sequences are DFQATT and SNEGSKA (reference sequence). This CDR3 is 14 amino acids long.

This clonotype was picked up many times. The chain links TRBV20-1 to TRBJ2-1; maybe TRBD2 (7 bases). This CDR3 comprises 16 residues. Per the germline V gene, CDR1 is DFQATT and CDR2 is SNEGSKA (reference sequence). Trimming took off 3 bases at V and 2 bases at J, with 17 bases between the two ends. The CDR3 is CSASSRGGATYNEQFF. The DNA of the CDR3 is TGCAGTGCTAGCTCAAGGGGGGGCGCGACCTACAATGAGCAGTTCTTC.

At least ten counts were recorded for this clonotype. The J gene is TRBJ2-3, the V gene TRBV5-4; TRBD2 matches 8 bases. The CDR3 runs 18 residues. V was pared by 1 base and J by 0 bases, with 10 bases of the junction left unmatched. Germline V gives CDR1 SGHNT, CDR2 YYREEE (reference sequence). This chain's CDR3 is CASSLLLSGATSTDTQYF. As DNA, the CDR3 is TGTGCCAGCAGCTTGCTTCTTAGCGGGGCTACTAGCACAGATACGCAGTATTTT.

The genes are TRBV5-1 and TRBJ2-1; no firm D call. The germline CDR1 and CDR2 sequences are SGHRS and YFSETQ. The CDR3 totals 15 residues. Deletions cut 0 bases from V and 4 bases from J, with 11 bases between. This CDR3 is CASSLGSTEYNEQFF. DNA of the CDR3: TGCGCCAGCAGCTTGGGGTCTACGGAGTACAATGAGCAGTTCTTC. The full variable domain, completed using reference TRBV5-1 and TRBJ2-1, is KAGVTQTPRYLIKTRGQQVTLSCSPISGHRSVSWYQQTPGQGLQFLFEYFSETQRNKGNFPGRFSGRQFSNSRSEMNVSTLELGDSALYLCASSLGSTEYNEQFFGPGTRLTVL.

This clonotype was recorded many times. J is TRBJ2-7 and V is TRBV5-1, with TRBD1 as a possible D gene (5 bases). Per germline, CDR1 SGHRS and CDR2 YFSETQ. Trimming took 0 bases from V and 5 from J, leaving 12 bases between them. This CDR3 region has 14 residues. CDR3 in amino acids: CASSLGSGMDEQYF. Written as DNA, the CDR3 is TGCGCCAGCAGCTTGGGATCAGGGATGGACGAGCAGTACTTC.

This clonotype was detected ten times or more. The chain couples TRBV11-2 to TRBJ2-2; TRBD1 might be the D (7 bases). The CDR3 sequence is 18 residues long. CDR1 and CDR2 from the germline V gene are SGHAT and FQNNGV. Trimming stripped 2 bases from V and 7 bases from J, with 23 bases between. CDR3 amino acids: CASSLNAFVAGGGGELFF. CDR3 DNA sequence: TGTGCCAGCAGCTTAAATGCCTTCGTGGCAGGGGGAGGCGGGGAGCTGTTTTTT.

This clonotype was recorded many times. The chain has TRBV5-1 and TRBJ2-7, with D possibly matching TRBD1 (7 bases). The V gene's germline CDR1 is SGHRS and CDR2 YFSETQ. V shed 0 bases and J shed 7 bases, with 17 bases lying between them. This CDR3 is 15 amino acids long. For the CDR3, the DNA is TGCGCCAGCAGCTTGGGGGGGGCAGGGGGACAGGAGCAGTACGTC. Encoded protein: CASSLGGAGGQEQYV.

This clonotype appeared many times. CDR3 in amino acids: CASSLRTAAGSPLHF. CDR3 coding DNA: TGCGCCAGCAGCCTTCGGACAGCTGCTGGCTCACCCCTCCACTTT. The rearrangement uses TRBV5-1 and TRBJ1-6, with a possible D match to TRBD1 (6 bases). The CDR3 is 15 amino acids. Germline V lookup: CDR1 SGHRS, CDR2 YFSETQ. Trimming stripped 4 bases from V and 10 bases from J, with 18 bases between.